Below are 2 T cell receptor beta chains sequenced from a single sample in a study of cytomegalovirus exposure and HLA in healthy donors. Amplification used 60 Vbeta primers and 13 Jbeta primers. Data came from immunoSEQ multiplex PCR; TCRdb stores just in-frame clones and leaves some out. The sample contains about 140,000 clones, roughly 73% of which appear only once. The sequenced sample was PBMCs. These receptor sequences come from a man aged 40-49 years in good health and CMV-seronegative.

The count of this clone is one. The gene calls are TRBV5-1 and TRBJ1-1, with D possibly matching TRBD1 (6 bases). The CDR3 sequence is 13 residues long. V was cut by 3 bases and J by 6 bases, with 12 bases left in between. From germline, CDR1 is SGHRS and CDR2 YFSETQ. The CDR3 nucleotides read TGCGCCAGCAGCTCCTTGGGGGGGCCTGAAGCTTTCTTT. Amino acid sequence: CASSSLGGPEAFF.

The rearrangement uses TRBV10-1 and TRBJ2-3; TRBD2 might be the D (5 bases). CDR3 length: 14 amino acids. V was trimmed by 9 bases and J by 0 bases, leaving 13 bases between them. Germline V gene lookup returns CDR1 WNHNN and CDR2 SYGVQD (reference sequence). CDR3 sequence reads: CASAGGGSTDTQYF. CDR3 sequence (DNA): TGCGCCAGTGCTGGAGGAGGTAGCACAGATACGCAGTATTTT.